The rows below give T cell receptor beta chains drawn from one sample of a study of siplizumab effects on memory and regulatory T cells. Assay: immunoSEQ multiplex PCR; the TCRdb copy retains only in-frame clones and omits some. The sample shows some 110,000 clones, roughly 94% of them seen only once. Sequences were obtained from non-Treg CD4+ T cells sorted from blood. The receptors derive from a human donor in good health. Each CDR3 is given with its conserved first and last residue. Each record gives: clone size, V gene, D gene, J gene, CDR3 DNA, CDR3 protein. D genes are given only for firm matches. The listing skips clone size in some rows; elsewhere it reads once, few, many or a size class.

NA,TRBV2,NA,TRBJ1-3,TGTGCCAGCACCCAGATTGGAAACACCATATATTTT,CASTQIGNTIYF
NA,TRBV25-1,TRBD1,TRBJ1-2,TGTGCCAGCAGTGAAATAACAGGGGAAGGCTACACCTTC,CASSEITGEGYTF
NA,TRBV29-1,TRBD1,TRBJ1-2,TGCAGCGTCGTGAACCGGGACAGAAACTATGGCTACACCTTC,CSVVNRDRNYGYTF
NA,TRBV7-6,NA,TRBJ1-2,TGTGCCAGCAGCTCAGAGGCGGGGTTCTATGGCTACACCTTC,CASSSEAGFYGYTF
NA,TRBV5-8,TRBD2,TRBJ2-3,TGTGCCCGCCCGGGACTAGCGGGAGGAAATACGCAGTATTTT,CARPGLAGGNTQYF
NA,TRBV19,TRBD2,TRBJ2-6,TGTGCCTCCAGGCGGGGGTCTGGGGCCAACGTCCTGACTTTC,CASRRGSGANVLTF
NA,TRBV10-3,TRBD1,TRBJ2-2,TGTGCCATCAGTGTGACAGGGGGCACCACCGGGGAGCTGTTTTTT,CAISVTGGTTGELFF
once,TRBV19,TRBD1,TRBJ2-5,TGTGCCAGTAGTGGGACAGGGCAAGAGACCCAGTACTTC,CASSGTGQETQYF
NA,TRBV7-9,TRBD1,TRBJ2-5,TGTGCCAGCAGCTCACGGACAGGACAAGAGACCCAGTACTTC,CASSSRTGQETQYF
NA,TRBV7-9,TRBD2,TRBJ2-5,TGTGCCAGCAGCCCAGCGGGGGGATTGGAGACCCAGTACTTC,CASSPAGGLETQYF
NA,TRBV9,TRBD2,TRBJ2-1,TGTGCCAGCAGCATCCGGACTAGCATAGGGAATGAGCAGTTCTTC,CASSIRTSIGNEQFF
NA,TRBV5-6,NA,TRBJ2-1,TGTGCCAGCAGCTTGGGCAGCTACAATGAGCAGTTCTTC,CASSLGSYNEQFF
NA,TRBV7-9,NA,TRBJ1-5,TGTGCCAGCAGTTCGGACAGCTTGATATATCAGCCCCAGCATTTT,CASSSDSLIYQPQHF
NA,TRBV4-1,NA,TRBJ2-3,TGCGCCAGCAGCCTCCTAGGCATGGTAAAAGATACGCAGTATTTT,CASSLLGMVKDTQYF
NA,TRBV7-9,TRBD1,TRBJ2-1,TGTGCCAGCAGCTCCGACAGGGTCAACTACAATGAGCAGTTCTTC,CASSSDRVNYNEQFF
once,TRBV14,NA,TRBJ2-1,TGTGCCAGCAGCCCAAGGACCACCTACAATGAGCAGTTCTTC,CASSPRTTYNEQFF
NA,TRBV6-6,TRBD2,TRBJ2-4,TGTGCCAGCAGTTACGGACTAGCGGGAGAGGAAAACATTCAGTACTTC,CASSYGLAGEENIQYF
NA,TRBV5-6,NA,TRBJ2-5,TGTGCCAGCAGCCGGACACCCCAAGAGACCCAGTACTTC,CASSRTPQETQYF
NA,TRBV7-9,NA,TRBJ2-5,TGTGCCAGCAGCCTCAGGGGTGGGACTACAGAGACCCAGTACTTC,CASSLRGGTTETQYF
NA,TRBV29-1,NA,TRBJ2-7,TGCAGCGTTGCATTCCTTCACAGTACCTACGAGCAGTACTTC,CSVAFLHSTYEQYF
NA,TRBV19,TRBD1,TRBJ2-3,TGTGCCAGTAGTGACCCGGGACAGTTAGCGTTATTGGATACGCAGTATTTT,CASSDPGQLALLDTQYF
NA,TRBV11-2,TRBD2,TRBJ2-7,TGTGCCAGCAGCCCAAGGACTAGCGGGCCCTACGAGCAGTACTTC,CASSPRTSGPYEQYF
NA,TRBV11-2,NA,TRBJ1-3,TGTGCCAGCAGCTTGTCCGACTCGAGCTCTGGAAACACCATATATTTT,CASSLSDSSSGNTIYF
NA,TRBV10-1,NA,TRBJ2-2,TGCGCCAGCAGCGCTCGACAGCAGACCGGGGAGCTGTTTTTT,CASSARQQTGELFF
once,TRBV25-1,NA,TRBJ2-1,TGTGCCAGCTTGAACAGCGGACACTCCTACAATGAGCAGTTCTTC,CASLNSGHSYNEQFF
few,TRBV7-3,NA,TRBJ2-2,TGTGCCAGCAGCTTAATGGTTGGGGAGCTGTTTTTT,CASSLMVGELFF
once,TRBV5-1,TRBD1,TRBJ1-1,TGCGCCAGCAGCTTGGGGGCCAACAGGGGCGAAGCTTTCTTT,CASSLGANRGEAFF
NA,TRBV5-1,NA,TRBJ1-4,TGCGCCAGCAGCCCGAATACAGGATCAACTAATGAAAAACTGTTTTTT,CASSPNTGSTNEKLFF
NA,TRBV11-2,TRBD1,TRBJ2-7,TGTGCCAGGTTAAACAGGGGAAGCTACGAGCAGTACTTC,CARLNRGSYEQYF
NA,TRBV6-5,NA,TRBJ1-2,TGTGCCAGCAGCCGTTATAACTATGGCTACACCTTC,CASSRYNYGYTF
once,TRBV5-1,TRBD2,TRBJ2-7,TGCGCCCGCAGCTTGGGCCGGGGGGGATCCTACGAGCAGTACTTC,CARSLGRGGSYEQYF